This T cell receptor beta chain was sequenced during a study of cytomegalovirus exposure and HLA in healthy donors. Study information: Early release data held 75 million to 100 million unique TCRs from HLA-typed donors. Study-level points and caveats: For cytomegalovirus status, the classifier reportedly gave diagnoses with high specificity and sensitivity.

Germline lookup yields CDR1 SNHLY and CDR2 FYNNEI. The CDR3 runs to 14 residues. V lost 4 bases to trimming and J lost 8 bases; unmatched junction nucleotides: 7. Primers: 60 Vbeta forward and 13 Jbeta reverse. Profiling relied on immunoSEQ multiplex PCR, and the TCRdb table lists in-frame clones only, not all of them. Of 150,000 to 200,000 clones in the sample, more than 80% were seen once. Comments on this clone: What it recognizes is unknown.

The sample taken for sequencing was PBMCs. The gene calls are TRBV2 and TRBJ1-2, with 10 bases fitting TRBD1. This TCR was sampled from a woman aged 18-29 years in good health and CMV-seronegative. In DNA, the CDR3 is TGTGCCAGCAGTGGACAGGGGGCGTTGGGGGGCTACACCTTC. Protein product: CASSGQGALGGYTF. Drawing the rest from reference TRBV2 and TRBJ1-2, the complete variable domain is EPEVTQTPSHQVTQMGQEVILRCVPISNHLYFYWYRQILGQKVEFLVSFYNNEISEKSEIFDDQFSVERPDGSNFTLKIRSTKLEDSAMYFCASSGQGALGGYTFGSGTRLTVV.